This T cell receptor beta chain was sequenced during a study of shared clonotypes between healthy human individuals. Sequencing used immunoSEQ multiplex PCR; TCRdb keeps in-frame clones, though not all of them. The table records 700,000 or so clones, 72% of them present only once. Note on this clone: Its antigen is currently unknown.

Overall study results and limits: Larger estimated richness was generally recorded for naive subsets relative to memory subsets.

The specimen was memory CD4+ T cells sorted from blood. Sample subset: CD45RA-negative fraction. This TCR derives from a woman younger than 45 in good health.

The CDR3 DNA sequence: TGTGCCAGCAGGACGGGGCAATACGAGCAGTACTTC. Its protein is CASRTGQYEQYF. The chain is built from TRBV28 and TRBJ2-7, with D perhaps TRBD1 or TRBD2 (5 bases each). Trimming pared 6 bases from V and 4 bases from J, leaving 10 bases between. Germline CDR1 MDHEN, CDR2 SYDVKM. This CDR3 contains 12 residues.